This T cell receptor (beta chain) was identified during a study of T-cell reconstitution after alpha-beta-depleted transplantation in children. Study findings and constraints: At one year after transplant, newly produced T cells mostly accounted for T-cell counts and diversity. Where some patients showed high TCRbeta diversity at day 60, it came from recipient T cells and thymic progenitors that had survived. In patients about two months after transplant, alpha-beta T cells reportedly arose from several hundred expanded graft clones.

Using unique molecular identifiers, the investigators prepared the TCRbeta library. TCRdb reprocessed the PCR reads via MiXCR and lists one record per CDR3 protein. The sample yields around 580,000 distinct CDR3 sequences, roughly 27% seen once. In regard to this clonotype: The antigen remains undetermined.

Germline V lookup: CDR1 KGHDR, CDR2 SFDVKD. The CDR3 is 13 amino acids. V shed 5 bases and J shed 1 base, with 7 bases lying between them. The sequencing used PBMCs, collected before TCRalphabeta/CD19-depleted stem cell transplant. The source of this sequence is a boy in the first two years of life with Wiskott-Aldrich syndrome, due to receive a stem cell transplant. The rearrangement uses TRBV24-1 and TRBJ2-5; the D call may be TRBD1 or TRBD2 (5 bases each). The CDR3 is CATSAGAQETQYF. The CDR3 DNA reads TGTGCCACCAGTGCCGGGGCCCAAGAGACCCAGTACTTC.